The 15 T cell receptor beta chains in this list originate from one sample, sequenced in a study of T cell repertoires in cytomegalovirus infection. Each CDR3 protein gets one entry after TCRdb re-called the reads with MiXCR. The sample lists hundreds of thousands of distinct CDR3 sequences, approximately 10% seen once, with around 9.6% in the top ten. Sequencing was done on a sample of PBMCs. All receptors come from a human donor in good health (CMV status not recorded). Some clones in this sample may be carry-over from other donors' samples.

This clonotype has a handful of counts. The chain links TRBV7-9 to TRBJ1-5; TRBD1 agrees at 9 bases. This CDR3 is 14 amino acids long. The germline CDR1 and CDR2 sequences are SEHNR and FQNEAQ (reference sequence). This chain's CDR3 is CACSSGQGFQPQHF. The CDR3 coding sequence is TGTGCTTGTAGTTCGGGACAGGGCTTTCAGCCCCAGCATTTT.

This clonotype was seen many times. J is TRBJ2-3 and V is TRBV12-3 or TRBV12-4; 8 nucleotides agree with TRBD1. The CDR3 loop spans 18 amino acids. After removal of 2 bases from V and 4 bases from J, the junction contained 14 bases not matched to a gene. The CDR3 nucleotides read TGTGCCAGCAGTTTACCCCTGGGCAGGGGGCATCGCGCAGATACGCAGTATTTT. This codes for CASSLPLGRGHRADTQYF.

The V and J genes are TRBV6-2 or TRBV6-3 and TRBJ2-2, with D uncertain. V was shortened by 7 bases and J by 5 bases, with 17 bases between the two germline ends. Germline V gives CDR1 MNHEY, CDR2 SVGEGT. The CDR3 sequence is 15 residues long. CDR3 DNA sequence: TGTGCCAGCATGGGTTTTAACAATCCTACCGGGGAGCTGTTTTTT. Translation: CASMGFNNPTGELFF.

The chain has TRBV6-2 or TRBV6-3 and TRBJ2-4; D not certain. CDR1 and CDR2 (germline): MNHEY, SVGEGT. V was trimmed by 0 bases and J by 3 bases, leaving 3 bases between them. The CDR3 covers 13 residues. The CDR3 region is CASSYSVKNIQYF. The CDR3 region has the DNA TGTGCCAGCAGTTACTCTGTCAAAAACATTCAGTACTTC.

This clonotype was observed a handful of times. V is TRBV5-1 and J is TRBJ2-1, with 8 positions matching TRBD2. CDR3 length: 19 amino acids. The V and J ends lost 4 bases and 0 bases, in that order; junction bases with no gene match: 15. CDR1 and CDR2 from the germline V gene are SGHRS and YFSETQ. The CDR3 spells CASSGKAGGSADSYNEQFF. For the CDR3, the DNA is TGCGCCAGCAGCGGGAAGGCGGGAGGCTCTGCTGACTCCTACAATGAGCAGTTCTTC. Full variable domain (outside the CDR3, taken from reference TRBV5-1 and TRBJ2-1): KAGVTQTPRYLIKTRGQQVTLSCSPISGHRSVSWYQQTPGQGLQFLFEYFSETQRNKGNFPGRFSGRQFSNSRSEMNVSTLELGDSALYLCASSGKAGGSADSYNEQFFGPGTRLTVL.

This clonotype has more than one count but fewer than ten. The V gene is TRBV7-9, the J gene TRBJ2-7; D remains unclear. Trimming took 5 bases from V and 5 from J, leaving 13 bases between them. Germline loops: CDR1 SEHNR, CDR2 FQNEAQ (reference sequence). The CDR3 loop spans 13 amino acids. CDR3 in DNA: TGTGCCAGCAGCGACAAGGGCCTCGACGAGCAGTACTTC. Its protein is CASSDKGLDEQYF.

This clonotype was seen only a few times. This chain links TRBV4-2 with TRBJ2-7, with a weak D call TRBD2 (5 bases). The CDR3 consists of 13 residues. With 5 bases removed from V and 0 bases from J, the gap between germline ends came to 8 bases. CDR1 is LGHNA and CDR2 is YNFKEQ in the germline V gene. CDR3 in DNA: TGTGCCAGCAGCGGGAGCAGCTCCTACGAGCAGTACTTC. Translation gives CASSGSSSYEQYF.

This clonotype was seen a single time. A clone one base away is much larger, so this may be a read error. CDR3 DNA sequence: TGTGCCAGCACCCCTGGAGGGGGCATTAAAGGGGACACTGAAGCTTTCTTT. It specifies CASTPGGGIKGDTEAFF. The V and J genes are TRBV7-9 and TRBJ1-1; TRBD1 matches 7 bases. Germline CDR1 SEHNR, CDR2 FQNEAQ (reference sequence). V dropped 7 bases and J dropped 3; count of bases not matched to a gene: 17. The CDR3 is made up of 17 amino acids. Using reference TRBV7-9 and TRBJ1-1 for the parts outside the CDR3, the full variable domain is DTGVSQNPRHKITKRGQNVTFRCDPISEHNRLYWYRQTLGQGPEFLTYFQNEAQLEKSRLLSDRFSAERPKGSFSTLEIQRTEQGDSAMYLCASTPGGGIKGDTEAFFGQGTRLTVV.

This clonotype has ten or more counts. The genes are TRBV7-8 and TRBJ2-1; 7 bases match TRBD2. V trimming: 5 bases; J trimming: 5 bases; junction bases outside the gene matches: 12. Per germline, CDR1 SGHVS and CDR2 FQNEAQ. The CDR3 spans 16 residues. This chain's CDR3 is CASSQRWGGGDNEQFF. The CDR3 bases are TGTGCCAGCAGCCAACGGTGGGGGGGGGGGGACAATGAGCAGTTCTTC.

This clonotype has ten or more counts. The chain employs TRBV7-2 and TRBJ2-1; 8 bases fit TRBD1. CDR1 and CDR2 (germline): SGHTA, FQGNSA. This CDR3 has 15 residues. Trimming took 5 bases from V and 1 from J; bases not matched to a gene: 4. This CDR3 reads CASSQDRASYNEQFF. The CDR3 DNA reads TGTGCCAGCAGCCAGGACAGGGCATCCTACAATGAGCAGTTCTTC. Full variable domain (remainder filled in from reference TRBV7-2 and TRBJ2-1): GAGVSQSPSNKVTEKGKDVELRCDPISGHTALYWYRQSLGQGLEFLIYFQGNSAPDKSGLPSDRFSAERTGGSVSTLTIQRTQQEDSAVYLCASSQDRASYNEQFFGPGTRLTVL.

This clonotype occurred many times. The J gene is TRBJ1-2, the V gene TRBV10-3; 11 bases match TRBD1. With 6 bases clipped from V and 2 bases from J, the junction kept 2 bases outside the gene matches. Germline values: CDR1 ENHRY, CDR2 SYGVKD. CDR3 length: 14 amino acids. The CDR3 region has the DNA TGTGCCATCAGGGGGGACAGGGGGAACTATGGCTACACCTTC. Translating gives CAIRGDRGNYGYTF.

In its sample, this clonotype was seen many times. V gene TRBV28 combines with J gene TRBJ2-1; the match to TRBD1 covers 9 bases. CDR3 length equals 16 residues. Germline CDR1 reads MDHEN; CDR2 reads SYDVKM. With V trimmed by 4 bases and J by 7 bases, 11 bases remained unmatched. CDR3 sequence: CASSSSGQGRRNEQFF. The CDR3 region has the DNA TGTGCCAGCAGTTCCTCCGGACAGGGGAGGAGGAATGAGCAGTTCTTC.

This clonotype has ten or more counts. The V gene is TRBV10-3, the J gene TRBJ1-1, with 7 bases aligning to TRBD1. Germline CDR1 ENHRY, CDR2 SYGVKD. V gave up 3 bases and J gave up 0 bases; unmatched junction bases: 4. This CDR3 is built from 15 residues. DNA for the CDR3: TGTGCCATCAGTGACCCCGGGACAGTGAACACTGAAGCTTTCTTT. Its translation: CAISDPGTVNTEAFF.

This clonotype was counted at least ten times. This chain joins TRBV29-1 and TRBJ2-2; no reliable D call. The V gene lost 5 bases and the J gene lost 1 base, with 2 bases spanning the gap. CDR1 is SQVTM, CDR2 ANQGSEA, per germline. The CDR3 loop spans 11 amino acids. The CDR3 is CSVWNTGELFF. CDR3 nucleotide sequence: TGCAGCGTTTGGAACACCGGGGAGCTGTTTTTT.

In this sample, this clonotype turned up many times. The chain has TRBV7-8 and TRBJ1-5, with a tentative D call TRBD1 (6 bases). V dropped 5 bases and J dropped 0 bases, with 14 bases sitting between them. This CDR3 has 16 amino acids. CDR1 is SGHVS and CDR2 is FQNEAQ in the germline V gene. The CDR3 DNA reads TGTGCCAGCAGCGTTACAGGGATCTATAGCAATCAGCCCCAGCATTTT. Its protein is CASSVTGIYSNQPQHF.